The sequence of this T cell receptor beta chain was determined in a study of blood T cell repertoires in COVID-19. In the study overall: COVID-19 samples from acute and convalescent phases originated in the United States, Italy and Spain. In each case, the material was cDNA or gDNA derived from T cells, B-cell-depleted T cells, or PBMCs.

Original methodology: Amplified reference gene primers provided the basis for estimating nucleated cell counts. The table came from immunoSEQ multiplex PCR; TCRdb's copy has only in-frame clones and leaves some out. The DNA gave D and trimming, while V, J and clone size come from that table. The sample consists of more than 110,000 clones, around 80% of them appearing once. The CDR3 runs 13 residues. Per germline, CDR1 MGHRA and CDR2 YSYEKL. V lost 4 bases and J 0 bases, leaving 4 bases between the germline ends. Sequenced input: peripheral blood. The source is a woman of 80 years or more with active or convalescent COVID-19. The V and J genes are TRBV4-1 and TRBJ1-5; no clear D. The CDR3: CASSRGSNQPQHF. The CDR3 nucleotides are TGCGCCAGCAGCCGAGGTAGCAATCAGCCCCAGCATTTT.